These T cell receptor beta chains were read from a single sample in a study of regulatory T cells in long-lasting Graves disease. TCRdb redid the calling of the multiplex PCR reads with MiXCR, one entry per CDR3 protein. This sample yields about 620,000 distinct CDR3 sequences, of which under 20% are seen a single time; 15% to 20% belongs to the top ten. The same data also went into a second study, on T cells in Graves' hyperthyroidism and ophthalmopathy.

Specimen: peripheral blood mononuclear cells (PBMCs), collected at new diagnosis, from a patient treated with antithyroid drugs. The receptors shown here come from a woman between 25 and 40 years old with Graves disease. Both conserved end residues are part of each CDR3. Fields, in order: D gene, V gene, clone size, J gene, CDR3 DNA, CDR3 protein. D genes are given only for firm matches. For some rows the clone size is stated as once, few or many, or as a class when expanded; others skip it.

.	TRBV28	many	TRBJ1-1	TGTGCCAGCAGTTTATCGGTGGGACGAAGCACTGAAGCTTTCTTT	CASSLSVGRSTEAFF
TRBD1	TRBV12-3/TRBV12-4	many	TRBJ2-7	TGTGCCAGCAGTCTTCCCCCCGGACAGGGGGCCCTAGAGCAGTACTTC	CASSLPPGQGALEQYF
TRBD1	TRBV5-1	.	TRBJ1-2	TGCGCCAGCAGCTTCCCCGGGACAGAGTTTGAATTTAACTATGGCTACACCTTC	CASSFPGTEFEFNYGYTF
TRBD2	TRBV20-1	many	TRBJ2-7	TGCAGTGCTAAACCCCCTCGGGCTAGCGGCTACGAGCAGTACTTC	CSAKPPRASGYEQYF
TRBD1	TRBV9	.	TRBJ1-6	TGTGCCAGCAGCGTAGGACCCGGGACAGGGGATTCACCCCTCCACTTT	CASSVGPGTGDSPLHF
.	TRBV18	few	TRBJ1-1	TGTGCCAGCTCACCAGTCCGCTCAGGGGTAAACACTGAAGCTTTCTTT	CASSPVRSGVNTEAFF
.	TRBV28	few	TRBJ1-6	TGTGCCAGCAGTTTGGGGGGGGGAGGTAATTCACCCCTCCACTTT	CASSLGGGGNSPLHF
.	TRBV10-3	.	TRBJ2-3	TGTGCCATCAGTGAGTCGGGTGGTCGAGGTCGCACAGATACGCAGTATTTT	CAISESGGRGRTDTQYF
.	TRBV20-1	.	TRBJ2-1	TGCAGTGCTAGTGGCGAGGGACCGAATCAGTTCTTC	CSASGEGPNQFF
TRBD2	TRBV6-5	few	TRBJ2-1	TGTGCCAGCAGTTCCCCGAGGACTAGCGGGAACAATGAGCAGTTCTTC	CASSSPRTSGNNEQFF
TRBD1	TRBV18	few	TRBJ2-1	TGTGCCAGCTCACCACCGGGACAGGGCTATTACAATGAGCAGTTCTTC	CASSPPGQGYYNEQFF
.	TRBV28	.	TRBJ2-2	TGTGCCAGCAGCCGCACCCAGAACACCGGGGAGCTGTTTTTT	CASSRTQNTGELFF
.	TRBV2	.	TRBJ2-3	TGTGCCAGCAACCTTACCCCCAACACGCACCTCTGGTATTTT	CASNLTPNTHLWYF
TRBD1	TRBV6-5	many	TRBJ1-1	TGTGCCAGCAGTTTGACAGGGGCGATGAACACTGAAGCTTTCTTT	CASSLTGAMNTEAFF
.	TRBV12-3/TRBV12-4	many	TRBJ1-1	TGTGCCAGTGTGGGCCGGGGCACTGAAGCTTTCTTT	CASVGRGTEAFF
.	TRBV7-9	.	TRBJ2-4	TGTGCCAGCAGCTTAGATGGGGGGTTGAACATTCAGTACTTC	CASSLDGGLNIQYF
TRBD2	TRBV7-3	many	TRBJ2-3	TGTGCCAGCAGCTTAATAGCGGGAGGAGCAGATACGCAGTATTTT	CASSLIAGGADTQYF
.	TRBV20-1	few	TRBJ2-5	TGCAGTGCAGACGAGGGGGGGCCAGAGACCCGGTACTTC	CSADEGGPETRYF
.	TRBV6-1	.	TRBJ2-2	TGTGCCAGCAGTAAAACAGGAGGCGGGGAGCTGTTTTTT	CASSKTGGGELFF
TRBD1	TRBV28	.	TRBJ1-4	TGTGCCAGCAGTTCTAACAGAGGACAGGGGACAACTAATGAAAAACTGTTTTTT	CASSSNRGQGTTNEKLFF
TRBD2	TRBV12-3/TRBV12-4	few	TRBJ2-1	TGTGCCAGCAGCTTTGCTCGGAGCGGGAGTATCGATGAGCAGTTCTTC	CASSFARSGSIDEQFF